This TCR beta chain was found in a study of T cell repertoires in cytomegalovirus infection. Overall study findings and caveats: The ex vivo response was dominated by HLA-C-restricted CMV-specific TCR beta clonotypes.

Concerning this clonotype: The antigen remains unidentified.

MiXCR, applied by TCRdb to the reads, yields one record per CDR3 protein. The sample comprises about 310,000 distinct CDR3 sequences, 25% of which are singletons, and 10% to 15% rests with the top ten. Germline loops: CDR1 KGHDR, CDR2 SFDVKD. This CDR3 spans 16 amino acids. V gave up 2 bases and J gave up 0 bases, with 9 bases separating them. The chain recombines TRBV24-1 with TRBJ2-2; D gene uncertain. The starting material was cultured PBMCs, obtained from culture after CMV antigen stimulation. The clonotype was recovered from a human donor in good health (CMV status not recorded). Some clones in this sample may be carry-over from other donors' samples. The CDR3 spells CATSDSRTTNTGELFF. The CDR3 DNA reads TGTGCCACCAGTGATTCCCGGACGACGAACACCGGGGAGCTGTTTTTT.